The rows below give T cell receptor beta chains drawn from one sample of a study of blood T cell repertoires in COVID-19. Some clones are missing from TCRdb's copy, which holds only in-frame ones; the method was immunoSEQ multiplex PCR. The top ten hold about 1.1% of the sample, which has 300,000 or so clones, 80% to 95% seen once. Sequencing was performed on PBMCs or T cells enriched from blood (not recorded which). The receptors were sampled from a woman aged 25-40 years who had recovered from COVID-19. Each CDR3 is given without its conserved first and last residue.

TRBV25-1 | ASSDSPGQGSYEQY
TRBV3-1/TRBV3-2 | ASSPRQGAHEQY
TRBV2 | ASCRELGNTIY
TRBV4-3 | ASSQGVGVSPLH
TRBV18 | ASSPAGVTYEQY
TRBV30 | AWSSDRAVPGGYT
TRBV6-5 | ASRRQGVGMGGYT
TRBV9 | ASSVSASAYNEQF
TRBV9 | ASSVQPGGSEQF
TRBV18 | ASSPRLSEVPGTDTQY
TRBV5-4 | ASSPPRGALVEQF
TRBV18 | ASSPGYRAVQETQY
TRBV3-1/TRBV3-2 | ASSQDRTGIRYEQY
TRBV3-1/TRBV3-2 | ASSQDVVGGGFYEQY
TRBV7-8 | ASSLGQGLSGNTIY
TRBV7-9 | ASSFGTTGDYGYT
TRBV12-3/TRBV12-4 | ASSFLTGDLIL
TRBV5-1 | ASSVSQGGYGYT
TRBV9 | ASSVDNVQGYT
TRBV28 | ASSLTGGRGYT
TRBV7-8 | ASSLGSGNSPLH
TRBV7-9 | ASSWPGTPGPVQY
TRBV27 | ASSLSTAETQY
TRBV6-5 | ASRGTESNEQF
TRBV30 | AWSPLWTTSFSYNSPLH
TRBV15 | ATSRGTGDYGYT
TRBV28 | ASSLQVGEQF
TRBV19 | ASSIQENSPLH
TRBV7-9 | ASSFQYEQY
TRBV12-3/TRBV12-4 | ASSLGAGYGYT
TRBV28 | ASSSQGYGYT